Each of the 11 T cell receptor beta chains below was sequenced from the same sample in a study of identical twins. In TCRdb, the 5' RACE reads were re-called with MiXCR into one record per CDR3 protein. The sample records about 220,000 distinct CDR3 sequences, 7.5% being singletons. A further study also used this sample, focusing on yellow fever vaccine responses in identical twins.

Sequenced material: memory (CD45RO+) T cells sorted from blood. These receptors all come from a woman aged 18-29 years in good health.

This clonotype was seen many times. CDR3 protein: CSARLREVVGNEQFF. The DNA of the CDR3 is TGCAGTGCTAGACTCCGGGAGGTTGTAGGGAATGAGCAGTTCTTC. V gene TRBV20-1 combines with J gene TRBJ2-1, with 7 bases that match TRBD2. The V gene's germline CDR1 is DFQATT and CDR2 SNEGSKA (reference sequence). Unmatched junction bases numbered 11, after V lost 2 bases and J lost 7 bases. The CDR3 contains 15 residues.

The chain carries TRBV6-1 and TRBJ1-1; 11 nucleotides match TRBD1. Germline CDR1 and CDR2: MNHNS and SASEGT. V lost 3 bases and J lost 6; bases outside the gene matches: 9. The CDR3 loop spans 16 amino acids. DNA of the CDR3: TGTGCCAGCAGTGATACCGGGACAGGGGGTAGGTCTGAAGCTTTCTTT. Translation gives CASSDTGTGGRSEAFF.

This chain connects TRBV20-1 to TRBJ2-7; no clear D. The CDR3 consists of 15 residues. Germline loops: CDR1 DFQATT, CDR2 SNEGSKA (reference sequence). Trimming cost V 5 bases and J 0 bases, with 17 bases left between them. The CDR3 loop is CSAPWAAEPSYEQYF. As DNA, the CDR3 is TGCAGTGCTCCCTGGGCGGCGGAGCCCTCCTACGAGCAGTACTTC.

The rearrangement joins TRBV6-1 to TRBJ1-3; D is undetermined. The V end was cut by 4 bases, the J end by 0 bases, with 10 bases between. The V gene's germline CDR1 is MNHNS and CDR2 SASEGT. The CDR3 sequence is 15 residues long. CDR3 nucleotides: TGTGCCAGCAGTGCGGTCACGAGCTCTGGAAACACCATATATTTT. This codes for CASSAVTSSGNTIYF.

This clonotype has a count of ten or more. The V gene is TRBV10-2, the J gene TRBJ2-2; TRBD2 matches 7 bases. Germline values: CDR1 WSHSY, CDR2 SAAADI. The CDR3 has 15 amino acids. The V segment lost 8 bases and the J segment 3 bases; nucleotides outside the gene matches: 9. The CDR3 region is CASRPAGADTGELFF. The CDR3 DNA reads TGCGCCAGCCGACCCGCGGGAGCGGACACCGGGGAGCTGTTTTTT.

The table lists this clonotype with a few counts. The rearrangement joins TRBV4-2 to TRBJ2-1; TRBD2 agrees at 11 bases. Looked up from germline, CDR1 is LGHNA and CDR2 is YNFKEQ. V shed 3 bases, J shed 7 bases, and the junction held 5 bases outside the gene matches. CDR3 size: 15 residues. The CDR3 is CASSQGLAEINEQFF. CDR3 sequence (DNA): TGTGCCAGCAGCCAGGGACTAGCGGAGATTAATGAGCAGTTCTTC.

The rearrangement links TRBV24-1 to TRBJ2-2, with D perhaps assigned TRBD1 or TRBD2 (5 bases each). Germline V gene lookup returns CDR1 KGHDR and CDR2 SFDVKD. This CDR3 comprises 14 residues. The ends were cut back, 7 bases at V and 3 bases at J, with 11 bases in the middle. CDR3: CATSRDGDTGELFF. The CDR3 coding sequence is TGTGCCACCAGCAGGGACGGAGACACCGGGGAGCTGTTTTTT.

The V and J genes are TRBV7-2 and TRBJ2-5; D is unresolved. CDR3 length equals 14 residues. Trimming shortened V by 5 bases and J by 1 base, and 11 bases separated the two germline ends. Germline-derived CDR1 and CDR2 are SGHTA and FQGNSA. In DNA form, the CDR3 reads TGTGCCAGCAGCCGCCCGACCATCCAAGAGACCCAGTACTTC. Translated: CASSRPTIQETQYF.

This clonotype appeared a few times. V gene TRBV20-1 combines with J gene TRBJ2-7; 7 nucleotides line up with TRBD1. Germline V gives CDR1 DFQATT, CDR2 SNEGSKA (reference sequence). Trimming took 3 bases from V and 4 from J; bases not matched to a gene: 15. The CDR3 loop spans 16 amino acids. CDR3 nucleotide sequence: TGCAGTGCTAGTGGGCGACAGGGCAAGAGGGATTACGAGCAGTACTTC. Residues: CSASGRQGKRDYEQYF.

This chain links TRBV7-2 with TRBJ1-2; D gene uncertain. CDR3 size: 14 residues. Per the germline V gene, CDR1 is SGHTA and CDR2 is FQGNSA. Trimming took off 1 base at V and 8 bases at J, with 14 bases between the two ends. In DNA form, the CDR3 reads TGTGCCAGCAGCTTAGTGAAGGGATTAGGCGGCTACACCTTC. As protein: CASSLVKGLGGYTF.

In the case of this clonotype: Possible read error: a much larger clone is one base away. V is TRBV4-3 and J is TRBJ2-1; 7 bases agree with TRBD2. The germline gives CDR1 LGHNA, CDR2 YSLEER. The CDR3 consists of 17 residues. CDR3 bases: TGCGCCAGCAGCCAAGATTGGGCTAGCGGCTCCTGCAATGAGCAGTTCTTC. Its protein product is CASSQDWASGSCNEQFF.